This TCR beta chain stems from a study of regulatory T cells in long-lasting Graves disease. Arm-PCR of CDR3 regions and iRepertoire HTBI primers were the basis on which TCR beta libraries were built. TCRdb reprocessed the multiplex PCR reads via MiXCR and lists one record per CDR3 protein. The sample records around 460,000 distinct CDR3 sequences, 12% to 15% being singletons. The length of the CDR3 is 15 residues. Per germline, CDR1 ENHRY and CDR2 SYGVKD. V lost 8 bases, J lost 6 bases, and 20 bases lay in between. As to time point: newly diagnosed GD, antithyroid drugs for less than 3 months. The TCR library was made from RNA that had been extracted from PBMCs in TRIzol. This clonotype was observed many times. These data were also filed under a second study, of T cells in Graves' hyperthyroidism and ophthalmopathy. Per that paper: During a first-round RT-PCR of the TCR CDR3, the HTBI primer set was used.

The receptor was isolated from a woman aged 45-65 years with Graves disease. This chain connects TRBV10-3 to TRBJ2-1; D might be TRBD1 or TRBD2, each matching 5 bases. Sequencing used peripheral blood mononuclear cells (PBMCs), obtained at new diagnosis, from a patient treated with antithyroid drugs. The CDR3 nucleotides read TGTGCCATCGCTACCGGGACGAACCCAGGCAATGAGCAGTTCTTC. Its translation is CAIATGTNPGNEQFF.